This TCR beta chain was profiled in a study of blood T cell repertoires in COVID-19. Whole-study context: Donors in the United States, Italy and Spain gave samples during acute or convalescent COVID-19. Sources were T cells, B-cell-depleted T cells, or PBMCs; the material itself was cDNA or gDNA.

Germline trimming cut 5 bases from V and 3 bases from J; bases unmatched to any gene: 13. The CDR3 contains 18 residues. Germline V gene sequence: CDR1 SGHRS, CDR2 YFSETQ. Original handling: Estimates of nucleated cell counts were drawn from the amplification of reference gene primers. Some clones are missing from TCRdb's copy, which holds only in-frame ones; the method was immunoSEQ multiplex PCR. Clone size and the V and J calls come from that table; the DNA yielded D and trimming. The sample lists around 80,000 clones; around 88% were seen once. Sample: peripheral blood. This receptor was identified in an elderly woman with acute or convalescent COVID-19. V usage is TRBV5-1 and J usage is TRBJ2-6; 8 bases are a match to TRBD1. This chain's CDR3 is CASSSYPGGVGGANVLTF. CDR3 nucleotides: TGCGCCAGCAGTTCCTATCCAGGGGGCGTGGGTGGGGCCAACGTCCTGACTTTC. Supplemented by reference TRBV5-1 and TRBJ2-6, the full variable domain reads KAGVTQTPRYLIKTRGQQVTLSCSPISGHRSVSWYQQTPGQGLQFLFEYFSETQRNKGNFPGRFSGRQFSNSRSEMNVSTLELGDSALYLCASSSYPGGVGGANVLTFGAGSRLTVL.